The rows below give T cell receptor beta chains drawn from one sample of a study of T cells after posttransplantation cyclophosphamide. Method: immunoSEQ multiplex PCR; TCRdb's copy keeps in-frame clones and lacks some. The sample has around 18,000 clones; roughly 80% are singletons. The sample consisted of CD8+ T cells sorted from PBMCs, taken roughly 250 weeks after a stem cell transplant with posttransplant cyclophosphamide. These receptors were obtained from a female patient aged 40 to 50 who received an allogeneic stem cell transplant from a related donor, was CMV-positive, and had no GVHD. Certain T cells may be donor cells from the graft. Both conserved end residues are part of each CDR3. D genes are given only for firm matches. Size is stated for part of the rows, as once, few or many counts, or as a class when the clone is expanded.

14	once	TRBD2	TRBJ2-5	TRBV7-9	TGTGCCACCTCAAAAGCGGGGGGTGAGGAGACCCAGTACTTC	CATSKAGGEETQYF
13	-	TRBD1	TRBJ2-1	TRBV28	TGTGCCACTACACTACAGGGGGACAATGAGCAGTTCTTC	CATTLQGDNEQFF
13	-	-	TRBJ1-2	TRBV27	TGTGCCAGCAGTTTAGGGGCAGACTATGGCTACACCTTC	CASSLGADYGYTF
12	-	-	TRBJ2-2	TRBV2	TGTGCCAGCAAAGGGGGTCCCGGGGAGCTGTTTTTT	CASKGGPGELFF
16	once	-	TRBJ1-6	TRBV2	TGTGCCAGCAGAAGGGGACAAGGATCCTATAATTCACCCCTCCACTTT	CASRRGQGSYNSPLHF
14	-	-	TRBJ1-6	TRBV7-9	TGTGCCAGCACGAACGGGTCCTATAATTCACCCCTCCACTTT	CASTNGSYNSPLHF
15	few	-	TRBJ1-1	TRBV7-3	TGTGCCAGCAGCCCAACGGGGGGCGGTGGGACTGAAGCTTTCTTT	CASSPTGGGGTEAFF
12	-	-	TRBJ2-2	TRBV7-6	TGTGCCAGCAGCTCCTCGGGCGGGGAGCTGTTTTTT	CASSSSGGELFF
14	-	TRBD1	TRBJ2-7	TRBV5-6	TGTGCCAGCAGCTTGAGACAGGGGATCTACGAGCAGTACTTC	CASSLRQGIYEQYF
14	-	-	TRBJ1-1	TRBV10-2	TGCGCCAGCAGTCTAGGGGCAGGGGACACTGAAGCTTTCTTT	CASSLGAGDTEAFF
17	few	-	TRBJ2-2	TRBV12-5	TGTGCTAGTGGCTCTATTCAGGGAGGAGTGCGCACCGGGGAGCTGTTTTTT	CASGSIQGGVRTGELFF
15	-	-	TRBJ2-2	TRBV7-9	TGTGCCAGCAGTTTAACTTTCGAGCCCACCGGGGAGCTGTTTTTT	CASSLTFEPTGELFF
16	-	TRBD1	TRBJ2-1	TRBV5-1	TGCGCCAGCAGAATGAATGACAGGGACTCCTACAATGAGCAGTTCTTC	CASRMNDRDSYNEQFF
15	large	-	TRBJ2-2	TRBV10-3	TGTGCCATCAGTGGATGGGGATCGGGGATTCGGGAGCTGTTTTTT	CAISGWGSGIRELFF
14	-	-	TRBJ1-5	TRBV6-1	TGTGCCAGCAGTTATCCAGATGGCAATCAGCCCCAGCATTTT	CASSYPDGNQPQHF
15	-	-	TRBJ1-1	TRBV5-4	TGTGCCAGCAGCCACCCGGGAGGGATGAACACTGAAGCTTTCTTT	CASSHPGGMNTEAFF
13	-	-	TRBJ1-2	TRBV10-3	TGTGCCATCACCCCCGAACAGGCCTATGGCTACACCTTC	CAITPEQAYGYTF
15	-	-	TRBJ1-5	TRBV7-9	TGTGCCAGCAGCATCGCGACCGGGGGTGATCAGCCCCAGCATTTT	CASSIATGGDQPQHF
15	-	-	TRBJ1-6	TRBV27	TGTGCCAGCAGGCCGACGGGAGGAGTTAATTCACCCCTCCACTTT	CASRPTGGVNSPLHF
15	-	TRBD2	TRBJ2-7	TRBV27	TGTGCCAGCAGTTTGTACCGGGGGGGTACCTACGAGCAGTACTTC	CASSLYRGGTYEQYF
12	once	TRBD2	TRBJ2-7	TRBV6-5	TGTGCCACCTTTAGCGGGTCCTACGAGCAGTACTTC	CATFSGSYEQYF
16	-	TRBD2	TRBJ2-3	TRBV5-1	TGCGCCAGCAGCTTCCTGTGGAGCGGGGAGGCAGATACGCAGTATTTT	CASSFLWSGEADTQYF
15	-	-	TRBJ2-7	TRBV27	TGTGCCAGCAGTACTTCCTCAGGGGCCGCCTACGAGCAGTACTTC	CASSTSSGAAYEQYF
16	-	-	TRBJ2-7	TRBV13	TGTGCCAGCAGTGAAGCGCTACAGGGATTGTCCTACGAGCAGTACTTC	CASSEALQGLSYEQYF
18	once	TRBD2	TRBJ2-2	TRBV7-2	TGTGCCAGCAGCTTCCGACTAGCGGGGGCCCTGAACACCGGGGAGCTGTTTTTT	CASSFRLAGALNTGELFF
13	-	TRBD1	TRBJ2-1	TRBV6-5	TGTGCCAGCAGTGTACAGGGGTACAATGAGCAGTTCTTC	CASSVQGYNEQFF
15	-	-	TRBJ2-7	TRBV19	TGTGCCAGTAGTACGGGACACACGAGCTCCTACGAGCAGTACTTC	CASSTGHTSSYEQYF
13	-	-	TRBJ1-4	TRBV9	TGTGCCAGCAGCGGACGGGGAAATGAAAAACTGTTTTTT	CASSGRGNEKLFF
13	large	-	TRBJ1-5	TRBV27	TGTGCCAGTGGGGCCCCCAGCAATCAGCCCCAGCATTTT	CASGAPSNQPQHF
16	few	TRBD1	TRBJ2-3	TRBV5-6	TGTGCCAGCAGCCGAGGGACAGGGGTCCGCACAGATACGCAGTATTTT	CASSRGTGVRTDTQYF
15	-	TRBD2	TRBJ2-7	TRBV4-2	TGTGCCAGCAGCCAAGATGTCCTAGCGGGGGACGAGCAGTACTTC	CASSQDVLAGDEQYF
8	few	-	TRBJ1-5	TRBV27	TGTGCCAGCATCCACCGGGTTTTT	CASIHRVF
13	-	TRBD1	TRBJ1-1	TRBV10-3	TGTGCCATCAGGACAGGGATGAACACTGAAGCTTTCTTT	CAIRTGMNTEAFF
16	once	-	TRBJ2-1	TRBV4-3	TGCGCCAGCAGCCAAGATGGCGGTAGCTCCTACAATGAGCAGTTCTTC	CASSQDGGSSYNEQFF
14	-	TRBD1	TRBJ1-1	TRBV9	TGTGCCAGCAGTCCAAGAACAGGGGACCACGAAGCTTTCTTT	CASSPRTGDHEAFF
16	few	TRBD2	TRBJ2-3	TRBV10-3	TGTGCCATCAGCCCGGGACTAGCCACGGTGACAGATACGCAGTATTTT	CAISPGLATVTDTQYF
14	-	TRBD1	TRBJ1-6	TRBV27	TGTGCCAGCAGTCCGGGACAGTTAAATTCACCCCTCCACTTT	CASSPGQLNSPLHF
18	-	TRBD2	TRBJ2-2	TRBV7-9	TGTGCCAGCAGCCAAGATCTAGCGGGGGGCTCGAACACCGGGGAGCTGTTTTTT	CASSQDLAGGSNTGELFF
12	few	TRBD1	TRBJ2-1	TRBV6-5	TGTGCCAGCAGCCCAGGGGGCAATGAGCAGTTCTTC	CASSPGGNEQFF
15	-	-	TRBJ2-3	TRBV7-3	TGTGCCAGCAGCTCCGGGGGGCATAGCACAGATACGCAGTATTTT	CASSSGGHSTDTQYF
16	-	-	TRBJ2-2	TRBV7-3	TGTGCCAGCAGCTTATGGAGCACATCGAACACCGGGGAGCTGTTTTTT	CASSLWSTSNTGELFF
14	-	-	TRBJ2-2	TRBV11-2	TGTGCCAGCAGCTATACACAGGGTACCGGGGAGCTGTTTTTT	CASSYTQGTGELFF
14	-	TRBD1	TRBJ2-7	TRBV29-1	TGCAGCGTTGAAGACCAGGGGGAGTCCTACGAGCAGTACTTC	CSVEDQGESYEQYF
15	-	TRBD1	TRBJ1-4	TRBV5-4	TGTGCCAGCAGCTTATTCCGACAGGGTGGGGAAAAACTGTTTTTT	CASSLFRQGGEKLFF
15	-	TRBD1	TRBJ2-3	TRBV2	TGTGCCAGCAGGCGACAGGGTTCTAGCACAGATACGCAGTATTTT	CASRRQGSSTDTQYF
17	-	-	TRBJ1-1	TRBV18	TGTGCCAGCTCACCAAGGGGGACGGAAGCTCGGAACACTGAAGCTTTCTTT	CASSPRGTEARNTEAFF
13	-	TRBD1	TRBJ2-2	TRBV5-1	TGCGCCAGCAGCCGACAGGGCACCGGGGAGCTGTTTTTT	CASSRQGTGELFF
15	-	TRBD1	TRBJ2-3	TRBV7-8	TGTGCCAGCAGACCAACAGGGGCCCACACAGATACGCAGTATTTT	CASRPTGAHTDTQYF
14	-	-	TRBJ1-5	TRBV5-6	TGTGCCAGCAGCCGTTCGGGGGGCAATCAGCCCCAGCATTTT	CASSRSGGNQPQHF
16	-	TRBD1	TRBJ2-7	TRBV5-8	TGTGCCAGCAGCTCCGGACAGGGGGAAGGTTACGACGAGCAGTACTTC	CASSSGQGEGYDEQYF
16	-	-	TRBJ2-1	TRBV11-2	TGTGCCAGCAGCTTGTCGCAGGGGACCCACTACAATGAGCAGTTCTTC	CASSLSQGTHYNEQFF
13	-	-	TRBJ1-5	TRBV7-9	TGTGCCAGCAGCTTATCAGGGAATCAGCCCCAGCATTTT	CASSLSGNQPQHF
15	-	TRBD2	TRBJ2-7	TRBV7-8	TGTGCCAGCAGCCTCCTGACTAGCGGGGGAGAAGAGCAGTACTTC	CASSLLTSGGEEQYF
15	-	-	TRBJ1-1	TRBV6-5	TGTGCCAGCAGCCCCCGGGAGATCATGAACACTGAAGCTTTCTTT	CASSPREIMNTEAFF
15	few	TRBD1	TRBJ1-5	TRBV4-1	TGCGCCAGCAGCCATATCGCAGGGGGTAATCAGCCCCAGCATTTT	CASSHIAGGNQPQHF